This is a list of T cell receptor beta chains from one sample in a study of cytomegalovirus exposure and HLA in healthy donors. Generated by immunoSEQ multiplex PCR, the TCRdb table keeps only in-frame clones and is missing some. Here the sample spans fewer than 200,000 clones, about four fifths being singletons. The sample consisted of PBMCs. Source of these receptors: a man aged 30 to 39 in good health and CMV-seronegative. CDR3s include the opening cysteine and the closing phenylalanine or tryptophan. Each record gives: CDR3 DNA, CDR3 protein, D gene, clone size, J gene, V gene. D genes are given only for firm matches. Size is stated for part of the rows, as once, few or many counts, or as a class when the clone is expanded.

CDR3nt: TGTGCCAGCAGCTTGGGGAGGACCGGGGAGCAGTTCTTC
CDR3aa: CASSLGRTGEQFF
d_gene: .
abundance: once
j_gene: TRBJ2-1
v_gene: TRBV5-6

CDR3nt: TGCGCCAGCAGCCAAGAGGGGCCGGCAGATACGCAGTATTTT
CDR3aa: CASSQEGPADTQYF
d_gene: .
abundance: .
j_gene: TRBJ2-3
v_gene: TRBV4-3

CDR3nt: TGTGCCAGCAGCTTAGCCGGCGGCGCGGTCGGGCCCCAGCATTTT
CDR3aa: CASSLAGGAVGPQHF
d_gene: .
abundance: .
j_gene: TRBJ1-5
v_gene: TRBV7-8

CDR3nt: TGCAGCGCAAACAGGGACACCGGGGAGCTGTTTTTT
CDR3aa: CSANRDTGELFF
d_gene: .
abundance: .
j_gene: TRBJ2-2
v_gene: TRBV29-1

CDR3nt: TGTGCCAGCAGCTTCCTAGCGGGTTCCTACGAGCAGTACTTC
CDR3aa: CASSFLAGSYEQYF
d_gene: TRBD2
abundance: .
j_gene: TRBJ2-7
v_gene: TRBV13

CDR3nt: TGTGCCAGCAGCCCCTTACAGGGGGCGGCCGGGGAGCTGTTTTTT
CDR3aa: CASSPLQGAAGELFF
d_gene: TRBD1
abundance: .
j_gene: TRBJ2-2
v_gene: TRBV7-9

CDR3nt: TGTGCCTGGAGTGTGACAGACAATCAGCCCCAGCATTTT
CDR3aa: CAWSVTDNQPQHF
d_gene: .
abundance: .
j_gene: TRBJ1-5
v_gene: TRBV30

CDR3nt: TGTGCCAGCAGCCGGGACAGTAGTAATTCACCCCTCCACTTT
CDR3aa: CASSRDSSNSPLHF
d_gene: TRBD1
abundance: .
j_gene: TRBJ1-6
v_gene: TRBV7-3

CDR3nt: TGTGCCAGCAGCGGAGACTATGGCTACACCTTC
CDR3aa: CASSGDYGYTF
d_gene: .
abundance: few
j_gene: TRBJ1-2
v_gene: TRBV7-9

CDR3nt: TGTGCCAGCAGTTTAGTCAGCAATGAGCAGTTCTTC
CDR3aa: CASSLVSNEQFF
d_gene: .
abundance: .
j_gene: TRBJ2-1
v_gene: TRBV28

CDR3nt: TGTGCCAGCAGCGTAAATCCCAGGGTGGGCACAGATACGCAGTATTTT
CDR3aa: CASSVNPRVGTDTQYF
d_gene: .
abundance: .
j_gene: TRBJ2-3
v_gene: TRBV9

CDR3nt: TGTGCCAGCAGCACTGGACAGATACTGTATGGCTACACCTTC
CDR3aa: CASSTGQILYGYTF
d_gene: .
abundance: .
j_gene: TRBJ1-2
v_gene: TRBV7-9

CDR3nt: TGTGCCAGCAGTCGGACAGGGGGGAACACTGAAGCTTTCTTT
CDR3aa: CASSRTGGNTEAFF
d_gene: TRBD1
abundance: .
j_gene: TRBJ1-1
v_gene: TRBV6-1

CDR3nt: TGCAGCGTTGATCGGGTGGGACTAGCGGGAGTATCCGAGCAGTTCTTC
CDR3aa: CSVDRVGLAGVSEQFF
d_gene: TRBD2
abundance: .
j_gene: TRBJ2-1
v_gene: TRBV29-1

CDR3nt: TGTGCCAGCAGCCCCACAGGGGGCCGCTACGAGCAGTACTTC
CDR3aa: CASSPTGGRYEQYF
d_gene: TRBD1
abundance: .
j_gene: TRBJ2-7
v_gene: TRBV4-2

CDR3nt: TGTGCCAGCGGAGGCGGGGGACCAGATACGCAGTATTTT
CDR3aa: CASGGGGPDTQYF
d_gene: TRBD2
abundance: .
j_gene: TRBJ2-3
v_gene: TRBV28

CDR3nt: TGTGCCAGCAGCCCTCGGTCGGGGCAGGGGGACAATGAGCAGTTCTTC
CDR3aa: CASSPRSGQGDNEQFF
d_gene: TRBD1
abundance: .
j_gene: TRBJ2-1
v_gene: TRBV9

CDR3nt: TGCGCCAGCAGTGAATTCAGCGACGAAGCCTCGCGATATAAAACTTTTCAGCCCCAGCATTTT
CDR3aa: CASSEFSDEASRYKTFQPQHF
d_gene: .
abundance: .
j_gene: TRBJ1-5
v_gene: TRBV10-1

CDR3nt: TGTGCCAGCAGCGCACTACAGGGAAAGGATCAGCCCCAGCATTTT
CDR3aa: CASSALQGKDQPQHF
d_gene: .
abundance: once
j_gene: TRBJ1-5
v_gene: TRBV11-2

CDR3nt: TGTGCCAGCAGCCGCTCCCGGAGGACTAGCGGGACAGGTGAGCAGTTCTTC
CDR3aa: CASSRSRRTSGTGEQFF
d_gene: TRBD2
abundance: few
j_gene: TRBJ2-1
v_gene: TRBV27

CDR3nt: TGCAGCGCATCATGGGGACAGGGATTAGAAGAGCAGTACTTC
CDR3aa: CSASWGQGLEEQYF
d_gene: TRBD1
abundance: .
j_gene: TRBJ2-7
v_gene: TRBV29-1

CDR3nt: TGTGCCAGCAGCACAGGACTAGCGGGGGGGGGTCACAATGAGCAGTTCTTC
CDR3aa: CASSTGLAGGGHNEQFF
d_gene: TRBD2
abundance: .
j_gene: TRBJ2-1
v_gene: TRBV5-4

CDR3nt: TGTGCCAGCAGCTTAGGTGAAGCCTACATTCAGTACTTC
CDR3aa: CASSLGEAYIQYF
d_gene: .
abundance: .
j_gene: TRBJ2-4
v_gene: TRBV11-2

CDR3nt: TGCGCCAGCAGCCGACGACAGGCCAATAATTCACCCCTCCACTTT
CDR3aa: CASSRRQANNSPLHF
d_gene: .
abundance: once
j_gene: TRBJ1-6
v_gene: TRBV4-1

CDR3nt: TGTGCCAGCAGTTTATTCATGGGGGCGGTGGGGGTTGATGGCTACACCTTC
CDR3aa: CASSLFMGAVGVDGYTF
d_gene: .
abundance: .
j_gene: TRBJ1-2
v_gene: TRBV27

CDR3nt: TGTGCCAGCAGCGTAGTTCCCAGAGGCAGGGGGAGTTTAGGTGGCTACACCTTC
CDR3aa: CASSVVPRGRGSLGGYTF
d_gene: TRBD1
abundance: .
j_gene: TRBJ1-2
v_gene: TRBV9

CDR3nt: TGCGCCAGCAGCTTCCTAATGGGGACAGGGGCACCCTACAATGAGCAGTTCTTC
CDR3aa: CASSFLMGTGAPYNEQFF
d_gene: TRBD1
abundance: once
j_gene: TRBJ2-1
v_gene: TRBV5-1

CDR3nt: TGTGCCTGGACCCAGGGGTCTAGCACAGATACGCAGTATTTT
CDR3aa: CAWTQGSSTDTQYF
d_gene: .
abundance: .
j_gene: TRBJ2-3
v_gene: TRBV30

CDR3nt: TGTGCCAGCACCCTGGGGGGGGTAACTGAGCAGTTCTTC
CDR3aa: CASTLGGVTEQFF
d_gene: TRBD2
abundance: .
j_gene: TRBJ2-1
v_gene: TRBV19

CDR3nt: TGTGCCAGCAGTTTAAGGCGCGGCTCCTACGAGCAGTACTTC
CDR3aa: CASSLRRGSYEQYF
d_gene: .
abundance: .
j_gene: TRBJ2-7
v_gene: TRBV27

CDR3nt: TGTGCCTGGAGTGTGCGCGACAGGGAGAATTCACCTCTCCACTTT
CDR3aa: CAWSVRDRENSPLHF
d_gene: TRBD1
abundance: .
j_gene: TRBJ1-6
v_gene: TRBV30

CDR3nt: TGCGCCAGCAGCTCCGAGGGGACAGTCTATGGCTACACCTTC
CDR3aa: CASSSEGTVYGYTF
d_gene: TRBD1
abundance: .
j_gene: TRBJ1-2
v_gene: TRBV5-1

CDR3nt: TGTGCCAGCAGCGAATCTGGGGAGGCGAGCTCCTACGAGCAGTACTTC
CDR3aa: CASSESGEASSYEQYF
d_gene: .
abundance: .
j_gene: TRBJ2-7
v_gene: TRBV9

CDR3nt: TGTGCCAGCAGGGCCGCAGATACGCAGTATTTT
CDR3aa: CASRAADTQYF
d_gene: .
abundance: .
j_gene: TRBJ2-3
v_gene: TRBV10-3

CDR3nt: TGCGCCAGCAGCCCGGAGACTGGGGGGGGCCAGCCCCAGCATTTT
CDR3aa: CASSPETGGGQPQHF
d_gene: .
abundance: once
j_gene: TRBJ1-5
v_gene: TRBV5-1

CDR3nt: TGCAGCGTTGAACTATCCACCGGGGAGCTGTTTTTT
CDR3aa: CSVELSTGELFF
d_gene: .
abundance: .
j_gene: TRBJ2-2
v_gene: TRBV29-1

CDR3nt: TGTGCCAGCAGCCGTACTACAGGGTCCCCTCCTGAAGCTTTCTTT
CDR3aa: CASSRTTGSPPEAFF
d_gene: .
abundance: .
j_gene: TRBJ1-1
v_gene: TRBV5-4

CDR3nt: TGTGCCAGTGATGACATCGGGAACACTGAAGCTTTCTTT
CDR3aa: CASDDIGNTEAFF
d_gene: .
abundance: .
j_gene: TRBJ1-1
v_gene: TRBV19

CDR3nt: TGTGCCAGCTCACCGGTACAGGACCTCACCGGGGAGCTGTTTTTT
CDR3aa: CASSPVQDLTGELFF
d_gene: .
abundance: .
j_gene: TRBJ2-2
v_gene: TRBV18

CDR3nt: TGTGCCTGGAGTCCCCTCTCGGCGGGGGGCCACAATGAGCAGTTCTTC
CDR3aa: CAWSPLSAGGHNEQFF
d_gene: TRBD2
abundance: .
j_gene: TRBJ2-1
v_gene: TRBV30

CDR3nt: .
CDR3aa: CASGLGMGRGYTF
d_gene: .
abundance: .
j_gene: TRBJ1-2
v_gene: TRBV12-5

CDR3nt: TGTGCCAGTAGTGAGGGGGCCGACACCGGGGAGCTGTTTTTT
CDR3aa: CASSEGADTGELFF
d_gene: TRBD1
abundance: .
j_gene: TRBJ2-2
v_gene: TRBV19